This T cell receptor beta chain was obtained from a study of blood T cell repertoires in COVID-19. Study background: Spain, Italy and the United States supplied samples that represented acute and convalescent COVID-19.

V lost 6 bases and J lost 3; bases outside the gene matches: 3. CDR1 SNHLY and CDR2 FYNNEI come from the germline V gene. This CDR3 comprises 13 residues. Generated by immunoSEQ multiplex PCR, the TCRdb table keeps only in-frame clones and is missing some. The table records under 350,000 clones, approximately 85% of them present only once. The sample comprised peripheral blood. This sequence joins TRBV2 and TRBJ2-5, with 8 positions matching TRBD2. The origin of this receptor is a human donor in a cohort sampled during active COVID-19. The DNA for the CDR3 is TGTGCCAGCAGGCCACTAGCGGAAGAGACCCAGTACTTC. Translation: CASRPLAEETQYF.